This TCR beta chain was sequenced during a study of radiation and T cells in renal cell carcinoma. Turning to the study itself: Nephrectomy followed 15 Gy stereotactic body radiation by 4 weeks.

The sample holds a few counts of this clone. The antigen is not known. Study-level points and caveats: Without pretreatment biopsies, baseline tumor clonotype presence was undetermined.

The length of the CDR3 is 14 residues. Germline loops: CDR1 GTSNPN, CDR2 SVGIG (reference sequence). Trimming removed 2 bases at V and 5 bases at J, with 13 bases between. Regarding time point: baseline pretreatment blood. Treatment indicated: 15 Gy SBRT to primary tumor, nephrectomy 4 weeks later. The patient's renal cell carcinoma had clear cell pathology. Sequenced by immunoSEQ multiplex PCR; TCRdb stores in-frame clones only, minus some. The sample lists 150,000 or so clones; 88% were seen once. J is TRBJ1-5 and V is TRBV30; the D gene is possibly TRBD1 (5 bases). Sequences were derived from blood, sampled from a patient whose treatment included radiotherapy and nephrectomy. The receptor's source is a woman aged 70-85 years with renal cell carcinoma. CDR3 sequence: CAWSRQGRDQPQHF. Written as DNA, the CDR3 is TGTGCCTGGAGTCGGCAGGGTCGAGATCAGCCCCAGCATTTT. Supplemented by reference TRBV30 and TRBJ1-5, the full variable domain reads SQTIHQWPATLVQPVGSPLSLECTVEGTSNPNLYWYRQAAGRGLQLLFYSVGIGQISSEVPQNLSASRPQDRQFILSSKKLLLSDSGFYLCAWSRQGRDQPQHFGDGTRLSIL.